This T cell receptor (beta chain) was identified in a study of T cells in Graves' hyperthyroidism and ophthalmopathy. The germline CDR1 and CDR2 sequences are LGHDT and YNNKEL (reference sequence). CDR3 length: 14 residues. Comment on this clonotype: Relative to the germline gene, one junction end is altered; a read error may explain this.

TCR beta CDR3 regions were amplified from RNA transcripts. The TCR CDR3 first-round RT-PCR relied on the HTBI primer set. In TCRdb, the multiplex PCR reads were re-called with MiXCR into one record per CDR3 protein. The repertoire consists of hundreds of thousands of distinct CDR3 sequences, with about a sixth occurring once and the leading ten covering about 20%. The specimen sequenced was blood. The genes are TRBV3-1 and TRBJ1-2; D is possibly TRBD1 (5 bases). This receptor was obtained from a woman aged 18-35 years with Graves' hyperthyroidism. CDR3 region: CASSQGSGAYGSTF. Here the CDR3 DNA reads TGTGCCAGCAGCCAAGGGTCCGGGGCGTATGGCTCCACCTTC.